This TCR beta chain was retrieved from a study of chemoradiotherapy in HPV16-positive cancers. Study-level results: HPV-responsive T-cell expansion during chemoradiotherapy was linked to improved recurrence-free survival in HPV16-positive patients.

Turning to this clone: Its antigen is unknown.

Generated by immunoSEQ multiplex PCR, the TCRdb table keeps only in-frame clones and is missing some. Among 25,000 to 30,000 clones listed, over 90% were seen once. Germline V gene data show CDR1 as MNHEY and CDR2 as SVGAGI. The CDR3 sequence is 13 residues long. V was pared by 3 bases and J by 1 base, with 6 bases between. The starting material was blood, obtained from a patient who underwent chemoradiotherapy. The chain has TRBV6-5 and TRBJ1-1; TRBD1 is a possible D gene (5 bases). This receptor was taken from a human donor with HPV-associated anogenital cancer. The CDR3 nucleotides read TGTGCCAGCAGTTATGGGACGAACACTGAAGCTTTCTTT. As protein: CASSYGTNTEAFF.